These T cell receptor beta chains were read from a single sample in a study of shared clonotypes between healthy human individuals. The assay was immunoSEQ multiplex PCR, and TCRdb's table has in-frame clones only and misses some. The sample shows millions of clones, roughly 92% of them seen only once. The sequenced sample consisted of naive CD4+ T cells sorted from blood. The receptors were gathered from a man younger than 35 in good health. CDR3s include the opening cysteine and the closing phenylalanine or tryptophan. The order of the fields is CDR3 protein, CDR3 DNA, V gene, D gene, J gene, clone size. D genes are given only for firm matches. Size is omitted from some rows. Given values are once, few, many or a class for expanded clones.

CASSTRTSDKTQYF,TGTGCCAGCAGCACGAGGACTAGCGATAAGACCCAGTACTTC,TRBV11-2,TRBD2,TRBJ2-5,-
CASSLNRGIGAYEQYF,TGTGCCAGCAGCTTGAACAGGGGTATTGGGGCCTACGAGCAGTACTTC,TRBV5-6,TRBD1,TRBJ2-7,-
CAWSAGPGQPNF,TGTGCCTGGAGTGCCGGCCCGGGACAGCCCAATTTC,TRBV30,TRBD1,TRBJ1-2,-
CASSPEGTRGYTF,TGTGCCAGCAGTCCAGAAGGGACGAGGGGCTACACCTTC,TRBV27,-,TRBJ1-2,-
CASSPTAGGPSYNEQFF,TGTGCCAGCAGCCCAACAGCGGGGGGGCCCTCCTACAATGAGCAGTTCTTC,TRBV13,TRBD2,TRBJ2-1,-
CASRPGGNQPQHF,TGTGCCAGCAGGCCAGGAGGCAATCAGCCCCAGCATTTT,TRBV6-5,-,TRBJ1-5,-
CASSRDVEGYTF,TGTGCCAGCAGCCGGGACGTCGAGGGCTACACCTTC,TRBV14,-,TRBJ1-2,-
CSLGSATYNEQFF,TGCAGCTTGGGGTCAGCCACCTACAATGAGCAGTTCTTC,TRBV29-1,-,TRBJ2-1,once
CASSKETIQETQYF,TGTGCCAGCAGCAAAGAGACAATACAAGAGACCCAGTACTTC,TRBV21-1,-,TRBJ2-5,-
CATCTSGAPYNEQFF,TGTGCCACCTGTACTAGCGGGGCCCCCTACAATGAGCAGTTCTTC,TRBV28,TRBD2,TRBJ2-1,once
CASSLVDRRVSTDTQYF,TGTGCCAGCAGCTTGGTCGATCGGCGGGTCAGCACAGATACGCAGTATTTT,TRBV5-4,-,TRBJ2-3,-
CASSLYEGLYSGNTIYF,TGTGCCAGCAGCTTGTACGAGGGGCTCTACTCTGGAAACACCATATATTTT,TRBV7-9,-,TRBJ1-3,-
CAWSVSGNQPQHF,TGTGCCTGGAGTGTTAGTGGCAATCAGCCCCAGCATTTT,TRBV30,-,TRBJ1-5,few
CASSLLTLQETQYF,TGCGCCAGCAGCTTGCTGACACTCCAAGAGACCCAGTACTTC,TRBV5-1,-,TRBJ2-5,-
CASSLEGTTKNIQYF,TGCGCCAGCAGCTTGGAGGGAACTACCAAAAACATTCAGTACTTC,TRBV5-1,-,TRBJ2-4,once
CASSPRQGTANTGELFF,TGTGCCAGCAGCCCAAGACAGGGTACCGCGAACACCGGGGAGCTGTTTTTT,TRBV7-8,TRBD1,TRBJ2-2,-
CASSPHSSGELFF,TGCGCCAGCAGCCCGCACAGTTCCGGGGAGCTGTTTTTT,TRBV5-1,-,TRBJ2-2,once
CATSRGAGTSGNTGELFF,TGTGCCACCAGCAGAGGCGCCGGGACTAGCGGGAACACCGGGGAGCTGTTTTTT,TRBV15,TRBD2,TRBJ2-2,-
CASSEPGWGYTF,TGTGCCAGCAGTGAACCGGGCTGGGGCTACACCTTC,TRBV6-1,-,TRBJ1-2,-
CASSFLDRGVYEQYF,TGTGCCAGCAGCTTCCTCGACAGGGGGGTCTACGAGCAGTACTTC,TRBV7-2,TRBD1,TRBJ2-7,-